Listed here are 9 T cell receptor beta chains from one sample, sequenced in a study of blood T cell repertoires in COVID-19. Profiled with immunoSEQ multiplex PCR; TCRdb holds only in-frame clones, not every one. The sample shows 110,000 to 150,000 clones, 84% of them seen only once. The sequencing input was peripheral blood. The receptors were sampled from a human donor in a cohort sampled during active COVID-19.

The gene calls are TRBV7-9 and TRBJ1-1; the D gene is possibly TRBD1 (5 bases). Germline V gives CDR1 SEHNR, CDR2 FQNEAQ (reference sequence). V lost 8 bases and J lost 4, with 14 bases in between. The CDR3 is 13 residues long. CDR3 nucleotides: TGTGCCAGCGCACGGGAGGGGCGCACTGAAGCTTTCTTT. The encoded protein is CASAREGRTEAFF. The full variable domain, rest sourced from reference TRBV7-9 and TRBJ1-1, is DTGVSQNPRHKITKRGQNVTFRCDPISEHNRLYWYRQTLGQGPEFLTYFQNEAQLEKSRLLSDRFSAERPKGSFSTLEIQRTEQGDSAMYLCASAREGRTEAFFGQGTRLTVV.

This clone was seen many times. The rearrangement joins TRBV20-1 to TRBJ2-3; D uncertain. CDR3 length: 11 amino acids. Germline-derived CDR1 and CDR2 are DFQATT and SNEGSKA (reference sequence). Trimming pared 6 bases from V and 5 bases from J, leaving 9 bases between. The CDR3 region is CSARPVDTQYF. The DNA for the CDR3 is TGCAGTGCCAGGCCTGTAGATACGCAGTATTTT.

The chain combines TRBV5-8 with TRBJ2-7; 8 bases match TRBD2. The germline V gene has CDR1 SGHTS and CDR2 YDEGEE. V shed 1 base, J shed 5 bases, and the junction held 8 bases outside the gene matches. This CDR3 has 15 amino acids. CDR3 in amino acids: CASSLITLRGDEQYV. The DNA for the CDR3 is TGTGCCAGCAGCTTGATAACCCTGCGGGGGGACGAGCAGTACGTC.

The chain joins TRBV9 to TRBJ2-5; 13 bases align to TRBD2. The germline V gene encodes CDR1 SGDLS and CDR2 YYNGEE. The CDR3 has 19 amino acids. Trimming took 0 bases from V and 5 from J; bases not matched to a gene: 13. DNA for the CDR3: TGTGCCAGCAGCGTAGGGGGGGGACTAGCGGGACGTCGGGCCGAGACCCAGTACTTC. Translating it yields CASSVGGGLAGRRAETQYF.

The chain combines TRBV15 with TRBJ2-4; 12 bases match TRBD2. The V gene end was trimmed by 4 bases and the J gene end by 9 bases; junction bases not matched to a gene: 4. The CDR3 is 14 residues long. The germline V gene encodes CDR1 LNHNV and CDR2 YYDKDF (reference sequence). CDR3 bases: TGTGCCACCAGCATGCTAGCGGGGGGGGCCATTCAGTACTTC. It translates to CATSMLAGGAIQYF.

This clone was observed a few times. The J gene is TRBJ2-2, the V gene TRBV6-1; D unresolved. There are 14 residues in the CDR3. Between the trimmed V and J ends, which lost 1 base and 7 bases, there was a span of 10 bases. Germline V CDR1 and CDR2: MNHNS, SASEGT. This CDR3 is CASSEVRVYGELFF. The CDR3 region has the DNA TGTGCCAGCAGTGAAGTTCGTGTTTACGGGGAGCTGTTTTTT.

The chain recombines TRBV6-5 with TRBJ1-2; the match to TRBD1 covers 7 bases. V lost 6 bases and J lost 2; bases outside the gene matches: 9. The CDR3 covers 15 residues. Germline CDR1 MNHEY, CDR2 SVGAGI. In DNA, the CDR3 is TGTGCCAGCAGCCCCTTCACGACAGGGAACTATGGCTACACCTTC. This sequence encodes CASSPFTTGNYGYTF.

This chain uses TRBV2 with TRBJ2-7; 7 bases fit TRBD2. The germline V gene has CDR1 SNHLY and CDR2 FYNNEI. The length of the CDR3 is 14 residues. The V gene end was trimmed by 5 bases and the J gene end by 3 bases; junction bases not matched to a gene: 7. CDR3 in amino acids: CASSRLAGSYEQYF. The CDR3 DNA sequence: TGTGCCAGCAGTAGACTAGCAGGGAGCTACGAGCAGTACTTC.

Only a few counts were recorded for this clone. The chain is built from TRBV27 and TRBJ2-7; TRBD2 might be the D (7 bases). Germline V lookup: CDR1 MNHEY, CDR2 SMNVEV (reference sequence). Trimming cost V 6 bases and J 1 base, with 10 bases left between them. This CDR3 region has 13 residues. The CDR3 protein is CASRGGGSYEQYF. CDR3 bases: TGTGCCAGCAGGGGAGGGGGGTCCTACGAGCAGTACTTC.